This TCR beta chain was observed in a study of metastatic and nonmetastatic thyroid tumors. Turning to the study itself: Both malignant and benign thyroid patients supplied peripheral blood and tumor or nodule tissue samples, across which the repertoires of these patients were then compared.

By its share, this clone is medium-sized. As yet, its antigen is unknown. The entire patient cohort was treatment-naive prior to thyroid surgery. The germline gives CDR1 LNHNV, CDR2 YYDKDF (reference sequence). This CDR3 is built from 18 residues. Trimming took 1 base from V and 0 from J; bases not matched to a gene: 6. TCRdb redid the clone calls on the PCR reads using MiXCR. Here the sample spans around 6,000 clones, about 29% being singletons. Whole-study findings and limits: Malignant thyroid tumors reportedly exceeded benign nodules significantly in TCR beta diversity, with the difference appearing in blood and tumor.

Sequencing was done on a sample of adjacent normal tissue. This TCR was sampled from a female donor with papillary thyroid cancer or a benign thyroid nodule (not recorded which). Some clones in this sample may be carry-over from other donors' samples. The V call is TRBV15, the J call TRBJ2-5, with TRBD2 matching over 12 bases. The DNA for the CDR3 is TGTGCCACCAGCAGAGGTTTTCGGACTAGCGGGAACCAAGAGACCCAGTACTTC. Encoded protein: CATSRGFRTSGNQETQYF.